This T cell receptor (beta chain) was sequenced for a study of regulatory T cells in long-lasting Graves disease. In building TCR beta libraries, iRepertoire HTBI primers were used together with Arm-PCR of CDR3 regions. MiXCR was run by TCRdb on the multiplex PCR reads, yielding one entry per CDR3 protein. The data hold hundreds of thousands of distinct CDR3 sequences, with 15% to 20% observed a single time. Regarding this clonotype: What it binds is not known.

Study observations and caveats: Those with persistent Graves' had less TCR diversity than newly diagnosed patients. TRBV28, TRBJ1-2 and TRBJ2-5 were favored in persistent disease.

Time point here: newly diagnosed GD, antithyroid drugs for less than 3 months. From PBMCs, RNA was extracted and then used to make the TCR library. Into tubes containing EDTA, approximately 8.5 milliliters of peripheral blood were drawn. CDR1 is MNHNS, CDR2 SASEGT, per germline. V dropped 6 bases and J dropped 2 bases, with 13 bases sitting between them. CDR3 length equals 14 residues. These data were also reused for a study on T cells in Graves' hyperthyroidism and ophthalmopathy. That paper states: TCR CDR3 underwent first-round RT-PCR with the HTBI primer set.

V usage is TRBV6-1 and J usage is TRBJ1-1; weak D call: TRBD1 (5 bases). The clonotype comes from a woman aged 35-65 years with Graves disease. The sequencing here drew on peripheral blood mononuclear cells (PBMCs), taken at new diagnosis, from a patient treated with antithyroid drugs. CDR3 bases: TGTGCCAGCAGGGGGACGGGGGGAAACACTGAAGCTTTCTTT. It specifies CASRGTGGNTEAFF.